These 14 T cell receptor beta chains share one sample of origin, sequenced in a study of blood T cell repertoires in COVID-19. Profiling relied on immunoSEQ multiplex PCR, and the TCRdb table lists in-frame clones only, not all of them. The sample holds about 170,000 clones, roughly 80% seen once. The sequenced sample consisted of PBMCs or T cells enriched from blood (not recorded which). Receptor source: a woman between 50 and 59 years old who had recovered from COVID-19.

The chain has TRBV28 and TRBJ2-7; a weak D match, TRBD1 (6 bases). Per the germline V gene, CDR1 is MDHEN and CDR2 is SYDVKM. The germline V and J ends were trimmed by 3 bases and 7 bases, with 16 bases remaining between them. CDR3 length: 14 residues. The CDR3 nucleotides are TGTGCCAGCAGTTTTGGGGGCGCCAAAACAGAGCAGTACGTC. Protein: CASSFGGAKTEQYV.

This chain joins TRBV7-9 and TRBJ1-2; tentative D call: TRBD1 (5 bases). V was cut by 7 bases and J by 5 bases, with 20 bases left in between. The germline V gene has CDR1 SEHNR and CDR2 FQNEAQ (reference sequence). The CDR3 runs to 15 residues. CDR3 amino acids: CASTDPTVGFYGYTF. For the CDR3, the DNA is TGTGCCAGCACCGACCCGACAGTGGGTTTTTATGGCTACACCTTC.

This rearrangement joins TRBV6-5 to TRBJ1-5; 10 nucleotides match TRBD1. V gave up 10 bases and J gave up 7 bases; unmatched junction bases: 7. CDR1 is MNHEY and CDR2 is SVGAGI in the germline V gene. This CDR3 spans 13 amino acids. The CDR3, as DNA: TGTGCCACCTACCGGGACAGGGGCCAGCCCCAGCATTTT. This encodes CATYRDRGQPQHF.

This chain connects TRBV30 to TRBJ1-1; D not certain. With 5 bases removed from V and 6 bases from J, the gap between germline ends came to 7 bases. Germline values: CDR1 GTSNPN, CDR2 SVGIG (reference sequence). The CDR3 extends over 10 amino acids. As DNA, the CDR3 is TGTGCCTGGTTAAGCGCTGAAGCTTTCTTT. Its translation is CAWLSAEAFF.

The chain has TRBV19 and TRBJ2-5; D is perhaps TRBD2 (5 bases). Germline CDR1 and CDR2: LNHDA and SQIVND (reference sequence). V dropped 5 bases and J dropped 1 base, with 8 bases sitting between them. This CDR3 is built from 13 residues. CDR3 region: CASSSLAQETQYF. CDR3 bases: TGTGCCAGTAGTTCTCTAGCCCAAGAGACCCAGTACTTC.

This chain joins TRBV28 and TRBJ1-4; perhaps TRBD1 as D (6 bases). CDR1 MDHEN and CDR2 SYDVKM come from the germline V gene. V shed 6 bases and J shed 8 bases, with 16 bases lying between them. The CDR3 runs 14 residues. CDR3 DNA sequence: TGTGCCAGCAGAGCGGGGGGCGGTCGAGAAAAACTGTTTTTT. It codes for CASRAGGGREKLFF.

For the CDR3, the DNA is TGTGCCAGCAGCGGGGGGGTCCAGAACTATGGCTACACCTTC. As protein: CASSGGVQNYGYTF. The chain has TRBV9 and TRBJ1-2; perhaps TRBD1 as D (5 bases). Germline lookup yields CDR1 SGDLS and CDR2 YYNGEE. V was trimmed by 3 bases and J by 2 bases, leaving 11 bases between them. This CDR3 spans 14 amino acids.

This chain links TRBV30 with TRBJ2-2; 13 positions agree with TRBD2. CDR1 and CDR2 from the germline V gene are GTSNPN and SVGIG (reference sequence). There are 15 residues in the CDR3. V gave up 1 base and J gave up 6 bases; unmatched junction bases: 2. This CDR3 reads CAWSAGLAGAGELFF. The CDR3 nucleotides read TGTGCCTGGAGTGCTGGACTAGCGGGAGCCGGGGAGCTGTTTTTT.

This rearrangement joins TRBV28 to TRBJ1-5; D not resolved. CDR3 length: 16 residues. V was shortened by 7 bases and J by 2 bases, with 18 bases between the two germline ends. Germline-derived CDR1 and CDR2 are MDHEN and SYDVKM. CDR3 nucleotides: TGTGCCAGCACCGGCTTCGAACAGAGTGGCAATCAGCCCCAGCATTTT. Its protein product is CASTGFEQSGNQPQHF.

The gene calls are TRBV2 and TRBJ1-5; TRBD1 matches at 7 bases. The junction had 10 bases not matched to a gene; V was cut back by 6 bases and J by 8 bases. Germline assignment: CDR1 SNHLY and CDR2 FYNNEI. This CDR3 region has 14 residues. CDR3 nucleotide sequence: TGTGCCAGCAGGGGTACGACAGGGCTGGAGCCCCAGCATTTT. Amino acids: CASRGTTGLEPQHF.

Remarks on this clone: This sample also contains other DNA sequences that code for the same CDR3. In DNA, the CDR3 is TGTGCCAGCAGTGAATCGGATGGCTACACCTTC. Protein sequence: CASSESDGYTF. The V call is TRBV25-1, the J call TRBJ1-2; D is uncertain. Looked up from germline, CDR1 is MGHDK and CDR2 is SYGVNS. The CDR3 totals 11 residues. V lost 1 base and J 6 bases, leaving 3 bases between the germline ends.

This chain connects TRBV7-9 to TRBJ1-2; perhaps TRBD1 as D (6 bases). Trimming shortened V by 5 bases and J by 7 bases, and 20 bases separated the two germline ends. The germline CDR1 and CDR2 sequences are SEHNR and FQNEAQ (reference sequence). CDR3 length: 15 residues. CDR3 coding DNA: TGTGCCAGCAGCCCGCGGGGGGTCAGGGGAGTTGGCTACACCTTC. Translated: CASSPRGVRGVGYTF.

The chain combines TRBV7-9 with TRBJ2-1, with 7 bases matching TRBD2. Trimming took 5 bases from V and 3 from J; bases not matched to a gene: 10. The CDR3 totals 16 residues. Germline assignment: CDR1 SEHNR and CDR2 FQNEAQ (reference sequence). This CDR3 reads CASSHRTRGDYNEQFF. The DNA for the CDR3 is TGTGCCAGCAGCCACAGGACTAGAGGGGACTACAATGAGCAGTTCTTC. The full variable domain, completed using reference TRBV7-9 and TRBJ2-1, is DTGVSQNPRHKITKRGQNVTFRCDPISEHNRLYWYRQTLGQGPEFLTYFQNEAQLEKSRLLSDRFSAERPKGSFSTLEIQRTEQGDSAMYLCASSHRTRGDYNEQFFGPGTRLTVL.

CDR3 DNA sequence: TGTGCCAGCAGTTTGGGGGGTAATTCACCCCTCCACTTT. As protein: CASSLGGNSPLHF. This chain joins TRBV12-3 or TRBV12-4 and TRBJ1-6; D may be TRBD1 (5 bases). The CDR3 contains 13 residues. V gave up 3 bases and J gave up 6 bases, with 6 bases separating them.